Listed below are T cell receptor beta chains from one sample, sequenced in a study of identical twins. TCRdb itself ran the 5' RACE reads through MiXCR, one entry per CDR3 protein. The table records approximately 700,000 distinct CDR3 sequences, 5.5% to 7.5% of them present only once. The material sequenced was naive T cells sorted from blood. The receptors derive from a man aged 18 to 29 in good health. Both conserved end residues are part of each CDR3. A D gene is named only where the DNA matches it firmly. Rows may omit the clone size; those that give it use once, few, many or a size class.

>TRBJ2-5|TRBV5-6|NA|few
TGTGCCAGCAGCTTGGTTGGCAGGGGAGAGACCCAGTACTTC
CASSLVGRGETQYF
>TRBJ2-5|TRBV12-3/TRBV12-4|NA|NA
TGTGCCAGCAGTCCCCCGGGGGGCTTGGAGACCCAGTACTTC
CASSPPGGLETQYF
>TRBJ2-3|TRBV5-1|TRBD2|many
TGCGCCAGCAGCTTGGTCGGACTAGCGGCAGATACGCAGTATTTT
CASSLVGLAADTQYF
>TRBJ2-1|TRBV4-3|NA|NA
TGCGCCAGCAGCCAAGATCGAAGTTCTACTCGAAACAATGAGCAGTTCTTC
CASSQDRSSTRNNEQFF
>TRBJ2-3|TRBV5-1|NA|few
TGCGCCAGCAGCTTAGGGTTCTCCACAGATACGCAGTATTTT
CASSLGFSTDTQYF
>TRBJ1-5|TRBV7-9|TRBD1|many
TGTGCCAGCAGCCCTATGACAGGGAATCAGCCCCAGCATTTT
CASSPMTGNQPQHF
>TRBJ2-7|TRBV6-1|TRBD2|many
TGTGCCAGCAGTAGAAGCGGGAGTCGCTACGAGCAGTACTTC
CASSRSGSRYEQYF
>TRBJ2-1|TRBV12-3/TRBV12-4|NA|NA
TGTGCCAGCAGTGCTAACGGCGGTGACAATGAGCAGTTCTTC
CASSANGGDNEQFF
>TRBJ2-1|TRBV29-1|NA|many
TGCAGCGCCCAACGTGGTGAGCAGTTCTTC
CSAQRGEQFF
>TRBJ2-5|TRBV6-5|NA|many
TGTGCCAGCAGTTACGGTGGGGGCCAGTACTTC
CASSYGGGQYF
>TRBJ2-7|TRBV5-1|TRBD1|NA
TGCGCCAGCAGCGCAGGGACAGGGGATTTACACGAGCAGTACTTC
CASSAGTGDLHEQYF
>TRBJ2-7|TRBV20-1|TRBD2|NA
TGCAGTGCTATACGGACTAGCGGGAGCTCCGAGCAGTACTTC
CSAIRTSGSSEQYF
>TRBJ2-1|TRBV7-6|NA|NA
TGTGCCAGCAGCTCCCCTAGCCCCAAGAACAATGAGCAGTTCTTC
CASSSPSPKNNEQFF
>TRBJ2-1|TRBV27|NA|NA
TGTGCCAGCAGTAGAAAAGCCGGGACACCTTACAATGAGCAGTTCTTC
CASSRKAGTPYNEQFF
>TRBJ2-3|TRBV12-3/TRBV12-4|TRBD1|many
TGTGCCAGCAGTTCCGCGACAGGGGGCGCAGATACGCAGTATTTT
CASSSATGGADTQYF
>TRBJ1-5|TRBV27|TRBD1|NA
TGTGCCAGCAGTACAGGGGGGTATCAGCCCCAGCATTTT
CASSTGGYQPQHF
>TRBJ1-2|TRBV7-6|TRBD1|few
TGTGCCAGCAGCCTTAAAGTCGGACAGGGGCGTTTAGAGACCTTC
CASSLKVGQGRLETF
>TRBJ2-2|TRBV24-1|TRBD2|many
TGTGCCACCAGTGAAGGGACTAGCCACACCGGGGAGCTGTTTTTT
CATSEGTSHTGELFF
>TRBJ1-2|TRBV30|NA|once
TGTGCCTGGAGTGGGGGGGGCTATGGCTACACCTTC
CAWSGGGYGYTF
>TRBJ2-1|TRBV11-2|NA|few
TGTGCCAGCAGCTACCGGCGGGTCCAGCCACCATTTTCCCCCTACAATGAGCAGTTCTTC
CASSYRRVQPPFSPYNEQFF
>TRBJ2-7|TRBV20-1|TRBD1|many
TGCAGTGCTAGAGCCCTCCGGGACAGGGGTAGCTACGAGCAGTACTTC
CSARALRDRGSYEQYF
>TRBJ2-1|TRBV5-1|TRBD2|many
TGCGCCAGCAGCTTTGGCGGGAGGGACAATGAGCAGTTCTTC
CASSFGGRDNEQFF
>TRBJ1-5|TRBV7-9|NA|few
TGTGCCAGCAGCTTCGGGGCCGGGTCCAATCAGCCCCAGCATTTT
CASSFGAGSNQPQHF
>TRBJ2-7|TRBV20-1|TRBD2|few
TGCAGTGCTAGAGTTTCCAGCGGGAGGCCTCACGAGCAGTACTTC
CSARVSSGRPHEQYF
>TRBJ2-3|TRBV5-1|NA|NA
TGCGCCAGCAGCTCTTGGGGGGAGACAGGGACAGATACGCAGTATTTT
CASSSWGETGTDTQYF
>TRBJ2-3|TRBV12-3/TRBV12-4|NA|few
TGTGCCAGCAGTTTGCACGGAAGCACAGATACGCAGTATTTT
CASSLHGSTDTQYF
>TRBJ1-3|TRBV20-1|NA|many
TGCAGTGCTAGAGGGGGGCAGGGCAATGCAAACACCATATATTTT
CSARGGQGNANTIYF
>TRBJ2-3|TRBV15|NA|NA
TGTGCCACCAGCCCTCCGGGAGATACGCAGTATTTT
CATSPPGDTQYF
>TRBJ2-6|TRBV7-9|NA|few
TGTGCCAGCAGCGCAGACTTGTCTGGGGCCAACGTCCTGACTTTC
CASSADLSGANVLTF
>TRBJ1-3|TRBV11-2|NA|many
TGTGCCAGCAGCCACGGACGGACAGTTTCAGGAAACACCATATATTTT
CASSHGRTVSGNTIYF
>TRBJ1-1|TRBV5-1|NA|many
TGCGCCAGCAGCGGACAGCGAGCTTCGAACACTGAAGCTTTCTTT
CASSGQRASNTEAFF
>TRBJ2-5|TRBV9|TRBD2|many
TGTGCCAGCAGCGTAGGCGGGAGGGCCATAGAGACCCAGTACTTC
CASSVGGRAIETQYF
>TRBJ2-7|TRBV20-1|NA|many
TGCAGTGCTAGTAACGACGGACAAGGATCGACCTACGAGCAGTACTTC
CSASNDGQGSTYEQYF
>TRBJ2-2|TRBV5-1|TRBD1|few
TGCGCCAGCAGACAGGGGTACACCGGGGAGCTGTTTTTT
CASRQGYTGELFF
>TRBJ2-2|TRBV29-1|NA|NA
TGCAGCGTTGGGTTTGGGACAACGACGGCCGGGGAGCTGTTTTTT
CSVGFGTTTAGELFF
>TRBJ2-3|TRBV7-3|NA|few
TGTGCCAGCAGCCCCGACGGGACCGAAACAGATACGCAGTATTTT
CASSPDGTETDTQYF
>TRBJ1-4|TRBV29-1|NA|many
TGCAGCGTTCGCCAGGGACGGGTGACTGAAAAACTGTTTTTT
CSVRQGRVTEKLFF
>TRBJ2-7|TRBV20-1|NA|NA
TGCAGTGCTAGTAGAATGGGGCCTACAGGGCAGTACTTC
CSASRMGPTGQYF
>TRBJ2-3|TRBV15|NA|few
TGTGCCACCAGCAGAGGACTGGCGGGACCCACAGATACGCAGTATTTT
CATSRGLAGPTDTQYF
>TRBJ2-1|TRBV29-1|TRBD2|few
TGCAGCGCCCGCCGGGGGGGAGGGCGACAGAATGAGCAGTTCTTC
CSARRGGGRQNEQFF
>TRBJ2-5|TRBV13|NA|few
TGTGCCAGCTCGGGGGAAAAGGGAATGGAGACCCAGTACTTC
CASSGEKGMETQYF
>TRBJ2-3|TRBV5-1|NA|many
TGCGCCAGCGGACGGGATAGGACCGGAACTCCGGGGGATACGCAGTATTTT
CASGRDRTGTPGDTQYF
>TRBJ2-1|TRBV5-1|NA|few
TGCGCCAGCAGCGGCCGGACCCCCTCCTACAATGAGCAGTTCTTC
CASSGRTPSYNEQFF
>TRBJ1-1|TRBV20-1|NA|many
TGCAGTGCTAGAGAAGGAGGTCAGGGGAACACTGAAGCTTTCTTT
CSAREGGQGNTEAFF
>TRBJ1-1|TRBV12-3/TRBV12-4|NA|many
TGTGCCAGCAGTTTAGGGGCTGATAGCACTGAAGCTTTCTTT
CASSLGADSTEAFF
>TRBJ1-1|TRBV5-1|NA|NA
TGCGCCAGCAGCCGGGACGTCGTCGAGGGAGCTTTCTTT
CASSRDVVEGAFF
>TRBJ2-2|TRBV20-1|TRBD1|NA
TGCAGTGCTAGTGTACAGGGGGCTTTGTACGGGGAGCTGTTTTTT
CSASVQGALYGELFF
>TRBJ1-2|TRBV30|NA|few
TGTGCCTGGAGTGTAAGGAGTGACCATGGCTACACCTTC
CAWSVRSDHGYTF
>TRBJ2-3|TRBV28|NA|NA
TGTGCCAGCAGTTTGTTCTCTCGGGACATAAGCACAGATACGCAGTATTTT
CASSLFSRDISTDTQYF
>TRBJ2-7|TRBV20-1|NA|many
TGCAGTGCTAGGGATCCCCTAACCTACGAGCAGTACTTC
CSARDPLTYEQYF
>TRBJ1-5|TRBV12-3/TRBV12-4|NA|many
TGTGCCAGCACCTTTGAGGCAACGCCCCAGCATTTT
CASTFEATPQHF
>TRBJ2-7|TRBV11-2|NA|many
TGTGCCAGCAGCTTAGACAGGAATGTCGAGCAGTACTTC
CASSLDRNVEQYF
>TRBJ2-7|TRBV5-1|TRBD2|NA
TGCGCCAGCAGCTCGGGACTAGCGGGCTCCCTCTCCTACGAGCAGTACTTC
CASSSGLAGSLSYEQYF
>TRBJ2-1|TRBV5-5|TRBD1|many
TGTGCCAGCAGCGTCACCGGGACAGCCTACAATGAGCAGTTCTTC
CASSVTGTAYNEQFF
>TRBJ2-6|TRBV7-9|NA|few
TGTGCCAGCAGCTTAGCTGTCTCTGGGGCCAACGTCCTGACTTTC
CASSLAVSGANVLTF